This T cell receptor beta chain was identified during a study of blood T cell repertoires in COVID-19. This CDR3 comprises 17 residues. The ends were cut back, 1 base at V and 0 bases at J, with 15 bases in the middle. In germline, CDR1 is SGHVS, CDR2 FQNEAQ. Here immunoSEQ multiplex PCR was the method, and the copy in TCRdb shows in-frame clones only, minus some. The table includes about 170,000 clones, 75% to 90% detected once. The TCR originated in a woman aged 55 to 70 with acute or convalescent COVID-19. V is TRBV7-8 and J is TRBJ1-1; a possible D gene is TRBD1 (6 bases). Sequencing was performed on peripheral blood. CDR3 DNA sequence: TGTGCCAGCAGCTTAGAGTGGGGGGGCAGGGTGAACACTGAAGCTTTCTTT. Its translation is CASSLEWGGRVNTEAFF.